Following are 29 T cell receptor beta chains from one sample sequenced in a study of blood T cell repertoires in COVID-19. Assay used: immunoSEQ multiplex PCR; TCRdb lists only in-frame clones, some missing. Of roughly 280,000 clones listed, about 87% are singletons. Sequencing input: PBMCs or T cells enriched from blood (not recorded which). These receptors came from a woman in her forties or fifties who had recovered from COVID-19.

The chain's CDR3 is CASSDSWTSGRDTGELFF. The CDR3 coding sequence is TGTGCCAGCAGTGACTCCTGGACTAGCGGGAGGGACACCGGGGAGCTGTTTTTT. V gene TRBV6-4 combines with J gene TRBJ2-2; 15 bases align to TRBD2. V was clipped by 0 bases and J by 3 bases; unmatched bases: 2. This CDR3 spans 18 amino acids. The germline CDR1 and CDR2 sequences are MRHNA and SNTAGT.

V usage is TRBV30 and J usage is TRBJ2-2, with D hard to call. The CDR3 sequence is 11 residues long. Germline-derived CDR1 and CDR2 are GTSNPN and SVGIG (reference sequence). Trimming removed 4 bases from V and 6 bases from J, with 6 bases in between. CDR3 amino acids: CAWTGPGELFF. The CDR3 DNA sequence: TGTGCCTGGACAGGCCCCGGGGAGCTGTTTTTT. The full variable domain, in which reference TRBV30 and TRBJ2-2 provide the parts outside the CDR3, is SQTIHQWPATLVQPVGSPLSLECTVEGTSNPNLYWYRQAAGRGLQLLFYSVGIGQISSEVPQNLSASRPQDRQFILSSKKLLLSDSGFYLCAWTGPGELFFGEGSRLTVL.

The V call is TRBV3-1 (or the pseudogene TRBV3-2), the J call TRBJ2-2; D gene ambiguous. Germline-derived CDR1 and CDR2 are LGHDT and YNNKEL (reference sequence). V was shortened by 3 bases and J by 6 bases, with 17 bases between the two germline ends. The length of the CDR3 is 16 residues. CDR3 sequence (DNA): TGTGCCAGCAGCCAGCCCCCGGGTCAATCCCCCGGGGAGCTGTTTTTT. Protein: CASSQPPGQSPGELFF.

This sequence joins TRBV5-5 and TRBJ1-3; D possibly corresponds to TRBD1 (5 bases). Trimming removed 3 bases at V and 0 bases at J, with 16 bases between. Germline CDR1 is SGHKS and CDR2 is YYEKEE (reference sequence). This CDR3 spans 17 amino acids. The CDR3 region is CASSSAPLTVSGNTIYF. The CDR3 nucleotides are TGTGCCAGCAGCTCCGCCCCCCTGACAGTCTCTGGAAACACCATATATTTT.

V usage is TRBV27 and J usage is TRBJ1-1; the match to TRBD1 covers 8 bases. The junction had 15 bases not matched to a gene; V was cut back by 4 bases and J by 5 bases. The CDR3 is 17 residues long. Germline V gene sequence: CDR1 MNHEY, CDR2 SMNVEV (reference sequence). CDR3 in amino acids: CASSSVPGQVVWTEAFF. CDR3 sequence (DNA): TGTGCCAGCAGTTCAGTACCGGGACAGGTAGTTTGGACTGAAGCTTTCTTT.

The chain employs TRBV9 and TRBJ2-1, with 9 bases matching TRBD2. Germline CDR1 SGDLS, CDR2 YYNGEE. This CDR3 is built from 16 residues. With 4 bases clipped from V and 1 base from J, the junction kept 6 bases outside the gene matches. CDR3 amino acids: CASSPLAGASYNEQFF. Written as DNA, the CDR3 is TGTGCCAGCAGCCCATTAGCGGGAGCATCCTACAATGAGCAGTTCTTC.

The chain couples TRBV7-9 to TRBJ2-3, with TRBD2 as a possible D gene (5 bases). Germline assignment: CDR1 SEHNR and CDR2 FQNEAQ (reference sequence). The V and J ends lost 4 bases and 6 bases respectively, with 14 bases between them. The CDR3 is 14 residues long. This CDR3 reads CASSSDSPGDTQYF. CDR3 DNA sequence: TGTGCCAGCAGCTCCGACTCCCCGGGGGATACGCAGTATTTT.

The rearrangement links TRBV24-1 to TRBJ2-2; 7 bases fit TRBD2. V was clipped by 4 bases and J by 2 bases; unmatched bases: 6. The CDR3 spans 16 residues. Germline values: CDR1 KGHDR, CDR2 SFDVKD. In nucleotides, the CDR3 is TGTGCCACCAGTGAACGGGACTACCTAAACACCGGGGAGCTGTTTTTT. It is translated as CATSERDYLNTGELFF.

This chain uses TRBV18 with TRBJ1-6; a weak D match, TRBD1 (6 bases). This CDR3 is built from 15 residues. V was trimmed by 6 bases and J by 10 bases, leaving 19 bases between them. Germline CDR1 and CDR2: KGHSH and LQKENI. The CDR3 is CASSPGTGNDSPLHF. For the CDR3, the DNA is TGTGCCAGCTCCCCGGGCACAGGGAACGACTCACCCCTCCACTTT.

The chain has TRBV7-3 and TRBJ2-3; D ambiguous. The CDR3 totals 14 residues. Trimming removed 2 bases from V and 2 bases from J, with 8 bases in between. Germline CDR1 SGHTA, CDR2 FQGTGA. The CDR3 nucleotides read TGTGCCAGCAGCTTATTTGGCCCCACAGATACGCAGTATTTT. Encoded protein: CASSLFGPTDTQYF. The variable domain in full, with the rest retrieved from reference TRBV7-3 and TRBJ2-3, is GAGVSQTPSNKVTEKGKYVELRCDPISGHTALYWYRQSLGQGPEFLIYFQGTGAADDSGLPNDRFFAVRPEGSVSTLKIQRTERGDSAVYLCASSLFGPTDTQYFGPGTRLTVL.

V is TRBV11-1 and J is TRBJ1-1; no definite D call. Germline lookup yields CDR1 SGHAT and CDR2 FQDESV (reference sequence). Trimming stripped 7 bases from V and 0 bases from J, with 9 bases between. CDR3 size: 13 residues. CDR3 region: CASTHTLNTEAFF. CDR3 bases: TGTGCCAGCACGCACACCTTGAACACTGAAGCTTTCTTT.

The CDR3 sequence is CASSLSGSNTGELFF. The CDR3 DNA reads as TGTGCCAGCAGCCTCAGCGGGAGTAATACCGGGGAGCTGTTTTTT. This rearrangement joins TRBV7-2 to TRBJ2-2; 8 bases fit TRBD2. V gave up 5 bases and J gave up 5 bases; unmatched junction bases: 7. The CDR3 totals 15 residues. Per germline, CDR1 SGHTA and CDR2 FQGNSA.

The chain joins TRBV12-3 or TRBV12-4 to TRBJ2-7; 7 bases are shared with TRBD2. The CDR3 sequence is 13 residues long. J gave up 6 bases and V 1 base, and 3 bases lay outside the gene matches. CDR3: CASSLGLAAEQYF. As DNA, the CDR3 is TGTGCCAGCAGTTTAGGACTAGCCGCCGAGCAGTACTTC.

In this sample, this clone turned up once. This chain connects TRBV19 to TRBJ1-1; TRBD1 matches 8 bases. This CDR3 is 16 amino acids long. The V gene end was trimmed by 10 bases and the J gene end by 0 bases; junction bases not matched to a gene: 13. In germline, CDR1 is LNHDA, CDR2 SQIVND (reference sequence). DNA for the CDR3: TGTGCCACCTCGCTCGGACAGGGATGGGTGAACACTGAAGCTTTCTTT. Amino acid sequence: CATSLGQGWVNTEAFF.

The CDR3 nucleotides are TGTGCCAGCAGCCCCGGTACTAGCGGGAGTGGGGGATACAATGAGCAGTTCTTC. It is translated as CASSPGTSGSGGYNEQFF. This chain links TRBV5-4 with TRBJ2-1; TRBD2 agrees at 11 bases. Germline V CDR1 and CDR2: SGHNT, YYREEE (reference sequence). This CDR3 has 18 residues. V was pared by 4 bases and J by 4 bases, with 13 bases of the junction left unmatched.

This clone came up a few times. The chain combines TRBV11-2 with TRBJ1-3; 7 bases line up with TRBD1. Germline CDR1 reads SGHAT; CDR2 reads FQNNGV. J was trimmed by 0 bases and V by 5 bases; bases with no gene match: 4. This CDR3 is 15 amino acids long. In DNA, the CDR3 is TGTGCCAGCAGCGCAGCAGGGGGCTCTGGAAACACCATATATTTT. It encodes CASSAAGGSGNTIYF.

The chain uses TRBV28 and TRBJ1-2; possible D gene TRBD1, 6 bases. V was shortened by 8 bases and J by 2 bases, with 6 bases between the two germline ends. The CDR3 consists of 11 residues. Germline V CDR1 and CDR2: MDHEN, SYDVKM. CDR3 region: CASGGNYGYTF. The CDR3 DNA sequence: TGTGCCAGCGGGGGCAACTATGGCTACACCTTC.

This clone has a single count. The chain couples TRBV14 to TRBJ2-3; 9 bases map to TRBD2. The CDR3 is 17 amino acids. Losses at the gene ends were 0 bases for V and 1 base for J; bases not matched to a gene: 5. Germline V gene sequence: CDR1 SGHDN, CDR2 FVKESK. The CDR3 reads CASSQDRLAAGTDTQYF. In nucleotides, the CDR3 is TGTGCCAGCAGCCAAGACCGACTAGCGGCAGGCACAGATACGCAGTATTTT. Filled out from reference TRBV14 and TRBJ2-3, the complete variable domain reads EAGVTQFPSHSVIEKGQTVTLRCDPISGHDNLYWYRRVMGKEIKFLLHFVKESKQDESGMPNNRFLAERTGGTYSTLKVQPAELEDSGVYFCASSQDRLAAGTDTQYFGPGTRLTVL.

The rearrangement links TRBV9 to TRBJ2-3; D is ambiguous. Looked up from germline, CDR1 is SGDLS and CDR2 is YYNGEE. V dropped 2 bases and J dropped 2 bases, with 6 bases sitting between them. The CDR3 sequence is 13 residues long. CDR3 sequence (DNA): TGTGCCAGCAGCGTTGAGGTCACAGATACGCAGTATTTT. It codes for CASSVEVTDTQYF.

The chain combines TRBV7-2 with TRBJ1-1; unclear D gene. Germline loops: CDR1 SGHTA, CDR2 FQGNSA. This CDR3 region has 14 residues. The V end was cut by 3 bases, the J end by 11 bases, with 19 bases between. Here the CDR3 reads CASSFEAVSRSAFF. CDR3 in DNA: TGTGCCAGCAGCTTCGAGGCAGTCAGTCGGAGTGCTTTCTTT.

In its sample, this clone was seen once. The J gene is TRBJ2-7, the V gene TRBV6-5; 7 nucleotides match TRBD1. Germline CDR1 MNHEY, CDR2 SVGAGI. The CDR3 spans 15 residues. Trimming cost V 5 bases and J 2 bases; bases outside gene matches: 9. The CDR3 nucleotides are TGTGCCAGCAGTCCCGGGGACAGTATCCCCTACGAGCAGTACTTC. Translation: CASSPGDSIPYEQYF.

The rearrangement uses TRBV9 and TRBJ2-1; D possibly corresponds to TRBD1 (6 bases). Germline V gene sequence: CDR1 SGDLS, CDR2 YYNGEE. The CDR3 totals 13 residues. The V end was cut by 3 bases, the J end by 5 bases, with 9 bases between. This chain's CDR3 is CASSADSNNEQFF. CDR3 in DNA: TGTGCCAGCAGCGCGGACAGCAACAATGAGCAGTTCTTC.

The rearrangement joins TRBV5-1 to TRBJ2-2, with no clear D. The CDR3 is made up of 14 amino acids. CDR1 is SGHRS and CDR2 is YFSETQ in the germline V gene. Trimming pared 1 base from V and 1 base from J, leaving 5 bases between. This CDR3 reads CASSLPGNTGELFF. The CDR3 region has the DNA TGCGCCAGCAGCTTGCCCGGGAACACCGGGGAGCTGTTTTTT.

The rearrangement joins TRBV7-3 to TRBJ2-5; 8 nucleotides align to TRBD1. The V gene end was trimmed by 4 bases and the J gene end by 5 bases; junction bases not matched to a gene: 6. Germline V CDR1 and CDR2: SGHTA, FQGTGA. The CDR3 sequence is 14 residues long. The CDR3: CASSSSGGLETQYF. CDR3 DNA sequence: TGTGCCAGCAGCTCATCAGGGGGCCTGGAGACCCAGTACTTC.

The chain uses TRBV11-2 and TRBJ2-7; maybe TRBD1 (6 bases). The CDR3 extends over 15 amino acids. The germline CDR1 and CDR2 sequences are SGHAT and FQNNGV. The ends were cut back, 1 base at V and 1 base at J, with 11 bases in the middle. The CDR3 bases are TGTGCCAGCAGCTTAGGCCACAGGGCTTCCTACGAGCAGTACTTC. It is translated as CASSLGHRASYEQYF.

The chain uses TRBV6-5 and TRBJ1-3; a weak D match, TRBD1 (5 bases). The CDR3 loop spans 14 amino acids. The V end lost 7 bases, the J end lost 2 bases, and 12 bases lay between the germline ends. Germline values: CDR1 MNHEY, CDR2 SVGAGI. CDR3 sequence reads: CASKSTVAGNTIYF. In nucleotides, the CDR3 is TGTGCCAGCAAATCGACAGTCGCTGGAAACACCATATATTTT.

The V call is TRBV6-1, the J call TRBJ1-5, with D perhaps matching TRBD1 (5 bases). The CDR3 has 15 amino acids. The V gene lost 3 bases and the J gene lost 2 bases, with 11 bases spanning the gap. CDR1 and CDR2 from the germline V gene are MNHNS and SASEGT. CDR3 DNA: TGTGCCAGCAGTGAGGGGAGGGGTGGCAATCAGCCCCAGCATTTT. This translates into CASSEGRGGNQPQHF.

This chain joins TRBV10-3 and TRBJ1-4; D is possibly TRBD1 (6 bases). V was shortened by 4 bases and J by 8 bases, with 14 bases between the two germline ends. The germline V gene encodes CDR1 ENHRY and CDR2 SYGVKD. The CDR3 is made up of 14 amino acids. The CDR3 nucleotides are TGTGCCATCAGTGGGACAGCCCCTGGGGAAAAACTGTTTTTT. Amino acid sequence: CAISGTAPGEKLFF.

The chain joins TRBV5-4 to TRBJ2-2; possibly TRBD2 for D (6 bases). This CDR3 spans 15 amino acids. In germline, CDR1 is SGHNT, CDR2 YYREEE (reference sequence). V gave up 0 bases and J gave up 6 bases, with 12 bases separating them. The CDR3 region has the DNA TGTGCCAGCAGCTTGGATTCTCTAGCGTCCGGGGAGCTGTTTTTT. It yields the protein CASSLDSLASGELFF.